These 21 T cell receptor beta chains were sequenced from one sample in a study of circulating CD8 cells and anti-PD-1 response in melanoma. Using 15 ng of total RNA, TCR libraries were made with the QIAseq Immune Repertoire TCR panel. TCRdb analysed the reads with MiXCR anew, one entry per CDR3 protein. The sample records hundreds of distinct CDR3 sequences, 4% being singletons. Live CD3+CD8+TCRalphabeta+ cells were sorted into four subsets by PD-1 and/or TIGIT. The sample consisted of CD8+ T cells from PBMCs, taken at baseline or after one month of anti-PD-1 therapy (not recorded which). The origin of the receptors is a human donor with melanoma.

Of note for this clonotype: A single base separates this from a much larger clone, so it may be a read error. This chain joins TRBV3-1 and TRBJ2-3; no definite D call. Deletions cut 1 base from V and 2 bases from J, with 10 bases between. The CDR3 consists of 15 residues. Germline V lookup: CDR1 LGHDT, CDR2 YNNKEL (reference sequence). In nucleotides, the CDR3 is TGTGCCAGCAGCCAAGGGTCCTTCCACACAGATACGCAGTATTTT. Encoded protein: CASSQGSFHTDTQYF.

This clonotype is large within its sample. The V and J genes are TRBV4-3 and TRBJ2-5; the D is unclear. The V gene lost 0 bases and the J gene lost 1 base, with 3 bases spanning the gap. The CDR3 runs to 13 residues. Germline V gene data show CDR1 as LGHNA and CDR2 as YSLEER. For the CDR3, the DNA is TGCGCCAGCAGCCAAGATCGCCAAGAGACCCAGTACTTC. This gives the protein CASSQDRQETQYF.

This clonotype is large. The CDR3 protein is CASSLSNGGTEAFF. The CDR3 DNA is TGTGCCAGCAGTTTATCGAACGGGGGGACTGAAGCTTTCTTT. The chain combines TRBV27 with TRBJ1-1; a weak D match, TRBD1 (5 bases). Germline assignment: CDR1 MNHEY and CDR2 SMNVEV (reference sequence). V lost 0 bases and J 5 bases, leaving 10 bases between the germline ends. There are 14 residues in the CDR3.

This clonotype ranks as medium-sized. The rearrangement links TRBV25-1 to TRBJ2-1; possible D gene TRBD2, 5 bases. Trimming cost V 8 bases and J 6 bases, with 11 bases left between them. Looked up from germline, CDR1 is MGHDK and CDR2 is SYGVNS. This CDR3 is 12 amino acids long. The CDR3 loop reads CASGLKGNEQFF. CDR3 nucleotides: TGTGCCAGCGGACTTAAGGGCAATGAGCAGTTCTTC.

Comment on this clonotype: This sequence may be a read error, since a much larger clone differs from it by one base. The chain uses TRBV28 and TRBJ2-2, with D perhaps TRBD2 (5 bases). The germline gives CDR1 MDHEN, CDR2 SYDVKM. The CDR3 has 14 amino acids. CDR3 residues: CASSLVANTGELSF. The CDR3 coding sequence is TGTGCCAGCAGCCTGGTCGCGAACACCGGGGAGCTGTCTTTT.

This clonotype is labeled medium-sized. The J gene is TRBJ2-1, the V gene TRBV19, with D perhaps TRBD2 (6 bases). V was pared by 3 bases and J by 4 bases, with 13 bases between. Germline CDR1 and CDR2: LNHDA and SQIVND (reference sequence). The CDR3 has 15 amino acids. CDR3 residues: CASSIFGRTYNEQFF. The DNA of the CDR3 is TGTGCCAGTAGTATTTTCGGGAGAACGTACAATGAGCAGTTCTTC.

This clonotype ranks as medium-sized. V gene TRBV7-6 combines with J gene TRBJ2-7, with TRBD1 matching 8 bases. V was pared by 5 bases and J by 6 bases, with 12 bases of the junction left unmatched. Germline loops: CDR1 SGHVS, CDR2 FNYEAQ. The CDR3 is made up of 15 amino acids. CDR3 region: CASSIQTGDYGEQYF. As DNA, the CDR3 is TGTGCCAGCAGCATCCAGACAGGGGATTATGGCGAGCAGTACTTC.

In its sample, this clonotype ranks as medium-sized (0.01 to 0.1%). The V and J genes are TRBV5-5 and TRBJ2-7; D is perhaps TRBD1 (6 bases). Trimming took off 3 bases at V and 3 bases at J, with 16 bases between the two ends. The CDR3 has 15 amino acids. Per germline, CDR1 SGHKS and CDR2 YYEKEE (reference sequence). The chain's CDR3 is CASSSRTGTSYEQYF. DNA for the CDR3: TGTGCCAGCAGCTCCCGGACTGGGACAAGCTACGAGCAGTACTTC.

This clonotype is judged medium-sized. The CDR3 nucleotides read TGTGCCAGCAGCGGGAGGGGAAACTACACCTTC. Amino acid sequence: CASSGRGNYTF. This chain connects TRBV2 to TRBJ1-2, with D possibly being TRBD1 (5 bases). The germline V gene has CDR1 SNHLY and CDR2 FYNNEI. CDR3 length: 11 amino acids. V was pared by 6 bases and J by 10 bases, with 12 bases between.

This clonotype came up a few times. A much more abundant neighbour one base away suggests this may be a read error. The V gene is TRBV20-1, the J gene TRBJ2-7; the D gene could be TRBD1 or TRBD2 (7 bases each). This CDR3 spans 14 amino acids. Germline-derived CDR1 and CDR2 are DFQATT and SNEGSKA (reference sequence). The CDR3 spells CSARPRLATGEQCF. The CDR3 DNA sequence: TGCAGTGCTAGACCCCGACTAGCTACAGGGGAGCAGTGCTTC.

This clonotype rates as medium-sized. This chain connects TRBV7-9 to TRBJ1-1; 10 bases agree with TRBD1. CDR1 is SEHNR and CDR2 is FQNEAQ in the germline V gene (reference sequence). There are 13 residues in the CDR3. The trim removed 7 bases at V and 6 bases at J, leaving 5 bases unmatched. The chain's CDR3 is CASTPGQGPEAFF. Here the CDR3 DNA reads TGTGCCAGCACACCGGGACAGGGGCCTGAAGCTTTCTTT.

In its sample, this clonotype was seen a few times. The chain carries TRBV5-8 and TRBJ1-4; 7 bases fit TRBD1. Losses at the gene ends were 3 bases for V and 6 bases for J; bases not matched to a gene: 2. Germline V CDR1 and CDR2: SGHTS, YDEGEE. The CDR3 is 13 amino acids. The CDR3 protein is CASSSGGDEKLFF. The DNA for the CDR3 is TGTGCCAGCAGCTCAGGGGGGGATGAAAAACTGTTTTTT. The whole variable domain, remainder taken from reference TRBV5-8 and TRBJ1-4, is EAGVTQSPTHLIKTRGQQATLRCSPISGHTSVYWYQQALGLGLQFLLWYDEGEERNRGNFPPRFSGRQFPNYSSELNVNALELEDSALYLCASSSGGDEKLFFGSGTQLSVL.

This clonotype is large within its sample. The V call is TRBV27, the J call TRBJ2-5; D is unresolved. This CDR3 has 13 residues. The germline gives CDR1 MNHEY, CDR2 SMNVEV (reference sequence). V was trimmed by 5 bases and J by 1 base, leaving 8 bases between them. Written as DNA, the CDR3 is TGTGCCAGCAGTCGGGTAGTCCAAGAGACCCAGTACTTC. Protein: CASSRVVQETQYF.

In its sample, this clonotype is large. The genes are TRBV3-1 and TRBJ2-1; 10 bases map to TRBD1. The germline V gene has CDR1 LGHDT and CDR2 YNNKEL (reference sequence). Losses at the gene ends were 0 bases for V and 2 bases for J; bases not matched to a gene: 7. This CDR3 is 18 amino acids long. In nucleotides, the CDR3 is TGTGCCAGCAGCCAAGATTACGGGGACAGGGGACCCTACAATGAGCAGTTCTTC. Protein sequence: CASSQDYGDRGPYNEQFF.

This clonotype qualifies as large. The chain combines TRBV6-2 or TRBV6-3 with TRBJ2-2; D remains unclear. This CDR3 contains 14 residues. V was shortened by 8 bases and J by 3 bases, with 13 bases between the two germline ends. Germline-derived CDR1 and CDR2 are MNHEY and SVGEGT. Here the CDR3 DNA reads TGTGCCAGCGATCCCCCTGGGGACACCGGGGAGCTGTTTTTT. It translates to CASDPPGDTGELFF.

This clonotype rates as medium-sized. The V call is TRBV28, the J call TRBJ1-5; tentatively, D is TRBD1 (5 bases). The V and J ends lost 1 base and 4 bases respectively, with 11 bases between them. Germline CDR1 is MDHEN and CDR2 is SYDVKM. The CDR3 covers 15 residues. CDR3 sequence: CASSLSSGRNQPQHF. CDR3 in DNA: TGTGCCAGCAGTTTATCTTCGGGGCGTAATCAGCCCCAGCATTTT.

This clonotype counts as large (0.1 to 1%). The chain joins TRBV4-2 to TRBJ2-2; tentative D call: TRBD2 (5 bases). The CDR3 totals 14 residues. V lost 4 bases and J 4 bases, leaving 10 bases between the germline ends. CDR1 is LGHNA and CDR2 is YNFKEQ in the germline V gene. The CDR3 sequence: CASSPARGTGELFF. The CDR3 region has the DNA TGTGCCAGCAGCCCCGCCCGGGGCACCGGGGAGCTGTTTTTT.

By share, this clonotype counts as medium-sized. This chain links TRBV30 with TRBJ1-1, with D perhaps matching TRBD1 (6 bases). Germline CDR1 GTSNPN, CDR2 SVGIG (reference sequence). Trimming left V 6 bases short and J 12 bases short, with 8 bases between. The CDR3 spans 8 residues. The CDR3 coding sequence is TGTGCCTGCACAGGGACTTTCTTT. Protein sequence: CACTGTFF.

By share of the sample, this clonotype is medium-sized. The chain has TRBV9 and TRBJ2-7, with D perhaps TRBD1 (6 bases). This CDR3 comprises 14 residues. V was shortened by 3 bases and J by 4 bases, with 14 bases between the two germline ends. Germline CDR1 SGDLS, CDR2 YYNGEE. In nucleotides, the CDR3 is TGTGCCAGCAGCGGTGGGGGCCCCGGTTACGAGCAGTACTTC. Its protein is CASSGGGPGYEQYF.

By proportion, this clonotype is medium-sized. DNA of the CDR3: TGTGCCACCGAGGGGACCCAGGACGCAGATACGCAGTATTTT. This sequence encodes CATEGTQDADTQYF. This rearrangement joins TRBV28 to TRBJ2-3; the D gene could be TRBD1 or TRBD2 (5 bases each). Trimming removed 10 bases from V and 4 bases from J, with 18 bases in between. Germline lookup yields CDR1 MDHEN and CDR2 SYDVKM. This CDR3 is built from 14 residues.

This clonotype is large in the sample. This chain uses TRBV19 with TRBJ2-7; D tentatively reads TRBD1 or TRBD2 (5 bases each). Deletions cut 4 bases from V and 0 bases from J, with 16 bases between. The CDR3 is 16 residues long. The germline V gene encodes CDR1 LNHDA and CDR2 SQIVND (reference sequence). CDR3 loop: CASSTHEGESSYEQYF. Here the CDR3 DNA reads TGTGCCAGTAGTACCCACGAAGGGGAGAGCTCCTACGAGCAGTACTTC.